This TCR beta chain was sequenced for a study of T-cell reconstitution after alpha-beta-depleted transplantation in children. This clonotype was found a few times. Trimming took off 3 bases at V and 0 bases at J, with 14 bases between the two ends. The CDR3 spans 16 residues. Germline V lookup: CDR1 MNHEY, CDR2 SVGAGI. Molecular barcoding with unique molecular identifiers was used for the TCRbeta library. TCRdb re-derived calls from the PCR reads in MiXCR, one entry per CDR3 protein. The sample has 450,000 to 600,000 distinct CDR3 sequences, about 30% seen once. The source is a human donor who donated a stem cell graft to a child with aplastic anemia. The chain combines TRBV6-5 with TRBJ1-1, with D unclear. The starting material was PBMCs from the stem cell graft donor, obtained from the stem cell graft. CDR3 bases: TGTGCCAGCAGTTATGGAATTTTTAAAATGAACACTGAAGCTTTCTTT. Translated, it gives CASSYGIFKMNTEAFF.